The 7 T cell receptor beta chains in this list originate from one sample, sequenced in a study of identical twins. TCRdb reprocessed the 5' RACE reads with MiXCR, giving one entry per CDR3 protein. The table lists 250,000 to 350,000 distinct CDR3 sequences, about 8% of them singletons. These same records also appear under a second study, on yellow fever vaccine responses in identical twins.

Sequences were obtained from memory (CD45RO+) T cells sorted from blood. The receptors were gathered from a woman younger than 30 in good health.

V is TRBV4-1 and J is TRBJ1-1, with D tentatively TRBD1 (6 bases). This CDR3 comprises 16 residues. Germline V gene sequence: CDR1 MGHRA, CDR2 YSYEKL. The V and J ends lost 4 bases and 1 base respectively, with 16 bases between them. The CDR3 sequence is CASSLQTGWENTEAFF. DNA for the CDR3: TGCGCCAGCAGCCTTCAGACAGGATGGGAGAACACTGAAGCTTTCTTT.

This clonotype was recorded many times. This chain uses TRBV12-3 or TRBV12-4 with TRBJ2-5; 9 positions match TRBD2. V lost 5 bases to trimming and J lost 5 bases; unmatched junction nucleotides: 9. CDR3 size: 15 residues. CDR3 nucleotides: TGTGCCAGCAGTGTAGGGCTAGCGGGATGGGAGACCCAGTACTTC. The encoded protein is CASSVGLAGWETQYF.

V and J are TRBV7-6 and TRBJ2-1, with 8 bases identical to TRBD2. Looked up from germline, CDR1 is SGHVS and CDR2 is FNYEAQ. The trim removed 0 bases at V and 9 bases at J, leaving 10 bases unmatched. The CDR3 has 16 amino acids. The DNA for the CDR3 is TGTGCCAGCAGCTTAGCGGACGGGAGGGCCGGGGGTGAGCAGTTCTTC. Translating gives CASSLADGRAGGEQFF.

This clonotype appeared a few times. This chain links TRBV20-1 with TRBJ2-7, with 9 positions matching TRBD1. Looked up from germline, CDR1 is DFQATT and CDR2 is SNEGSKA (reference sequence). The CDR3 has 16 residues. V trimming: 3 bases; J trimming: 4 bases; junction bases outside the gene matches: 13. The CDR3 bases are TGCAGTGCTAGGGACCCCGGGACAGGGACCCTTTACGAGCAGTACGTC. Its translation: CSARDPGTGTLYEQYV.

Here the CDR3 reads CASSPGLGGARTGELFF. The CDR3 bases are TGTGCCAGCTCACCGGGTCTTGGAGGGGCGAGAACCGGGGAGCTGTTTTTT. V gene TRBV18 combines with J gene TRBJ2-2; possibly TRBD2 for D (6 bases). This CDR3 contains 17 residues. V dropped 3 bases and J dropped 5 bases, with 19 bases sitting between them. Germline loops: CDR1 KGHSH, CDR2 LQKENI.

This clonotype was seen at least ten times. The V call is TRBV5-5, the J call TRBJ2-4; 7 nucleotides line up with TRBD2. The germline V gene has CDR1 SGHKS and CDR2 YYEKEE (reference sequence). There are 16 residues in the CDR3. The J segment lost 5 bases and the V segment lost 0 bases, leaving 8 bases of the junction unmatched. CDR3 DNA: TGTGCCAGCAGCTTGGAACCGGGGGGTAGGGAAAACATTCAGTACTTC. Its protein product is CASSLEPGGRENIQYF.

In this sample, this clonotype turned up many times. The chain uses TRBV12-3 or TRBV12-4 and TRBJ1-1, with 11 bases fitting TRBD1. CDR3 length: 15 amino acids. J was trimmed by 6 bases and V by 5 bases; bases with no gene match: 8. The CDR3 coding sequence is TGTGCCAGCAGTCCGGCGGGACAGGGGGGGTCTGAAGCTTTCTTT. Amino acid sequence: CASSPAGQGGSEAFF.